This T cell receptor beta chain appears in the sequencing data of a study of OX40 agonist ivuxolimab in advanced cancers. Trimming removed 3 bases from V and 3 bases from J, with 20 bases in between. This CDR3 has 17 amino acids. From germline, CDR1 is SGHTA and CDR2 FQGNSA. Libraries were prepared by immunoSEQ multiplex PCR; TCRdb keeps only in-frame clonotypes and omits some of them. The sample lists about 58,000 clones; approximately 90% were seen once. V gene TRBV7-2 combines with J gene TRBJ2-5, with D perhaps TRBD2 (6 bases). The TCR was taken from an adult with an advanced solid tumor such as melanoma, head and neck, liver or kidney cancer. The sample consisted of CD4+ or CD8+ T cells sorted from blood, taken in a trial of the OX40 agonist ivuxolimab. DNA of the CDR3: TGTGCCAGCAGCTTTGGGACTTCGGGGAGCCGAAAAGAGACCCAGTACTTC. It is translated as CASSFGTSGSRKETQYF.